One sample yielded the 12 T cell receptor beta chains listed below, sequenced in a study of T cells in Graves' hyperthyroidism and ophthalmopathy. Amplified TCR beta CDR3 regions came from RNA transcripts. Primed by the HTBI set, a first-round RT-PCR was run on the TCR CDR3. TCRdb processed the multiplex PCR reads anew with MiXCR; each CDR3 protein has one entry. The sample records roughly 600,000 distinct CDR3 sequences, roughly 14% being singletons. Sequencing was done on a sample of blood. All receptors come from a woman in her forties or fifties with Graves' ophthalmopathy.

This clonotype was seen ten or more times. The rearrangement links TRBV2 to TRBJ1-6; D uncertain. The length of the CDR3 is 14 residues. The ends were cut back, 2 bases at V and 10 bases at J, with 12 bases in the middle. CDR1 and CDR2 (germline): SNHLY, FYNNEI. Written as DNA, the CDR3 is TGTGCCAGCAGTGAACTGGGTCAAGGATCACCCCTCCACTTT. This encodes CASSELGQGSPLHF.

This clonotype was recorded at least ten times. This chain links TRBV28 with TRBJ2-6, with D tentatively TRBD1 (7 bases). The V gene's germline CDR1 is MDHEN and CDR2 SYDVKM. V lost 6 bases, J lost 2 bases, and 17 bases lay in between. The CDR3 loop spans 17 amino acids. CDR3: CASSSGGGVPGANVLTF. The CDR3 DNA reads as TGTGCCAGCAGCTCTGGAGGGGGCGTCCCTGGGGCCAACGTCCTGACTTTC.

The V and J genes are TRBV2 and TRBJ2-6, with 8 bases that match TRBD1. Germline-derived CDR1 and CDR2 are SNHLY and FYNNEI. There are 12 residues in the CDR3. With 6 bases clipped from V and 19 bases from J, the junction kept 11 bases outside the gene matches. The CDR3 DNA reads as TGTGCCAGCAGGGAGACCGACAGGGGTGGTACTTTC. Translated, it gives CASRETDRGGTF.

This clonotype has a count of ten or more. The V call is TRBV18, the J call TRBJ2-7; D remains unclear. CDR1 and CDR2 (germline): KGHSH, LQKENI. The CDR3 consists of 14 residues. The germline V and J ends were trimmed by 3 bases and 3 bases, with 12 bases remaining between them. The CDR3: CASSPSNSVYEQYF. The CDR3 DNA sequence: TGTGCCAGCTCACCCTCCAACTCTGTCTACGAGCAGTACTTC. The full variable domain, in which reference TRBV18 and TRBJ2-7 provide the parts outside the CDR3, is NAGVMQNPRHLVRRRGQEARLRCSPMKGHSHVYWYRQLPEEGLKFMVYLQKENIIDESGMPKERFSAEFPKEGPSILRIQQVVRGDSAAYFCASSPSNSVYEQYFGPGTRLTVT.

This clonotype was seen repeatedly, ten times or more. The chain uses TRBV3-1 and TRBJ2-1; D is ambiguous. CDR3 length: 16 residues. Between the trimmed V and J ends, which lost 0 bases and 2 bases, there was a span of 11 bases. Germline CDR1 and CDR2: LGHDT and YNNKEL (reference sequence). The chain's CDR3 is CASSQDWARAYNEQFF. CDR3 bases: TGTGCCAGCAGCCAAGATTGGGCTAGAGCCTACAATGAGCAGTTCTTC.

The V and J genes are TRBV14 and TRBJ1-4; perhaps TRBD1 as D (5 bases). The CDR3 is 15 residues long. The V end was cut by 1 base, the J end by 6 bases, with 12 bases between. Germline V lookup: CDR1 SGHDN, CDR2 FVKESK. The DNA for the CDR3 is TGTGCCAGCAGCCAAGCATTCAGGGTAGATGAAAAACTGTTTTTT. Translating it yields CASSQAFRVDEKLFF.

Ten or more counts support this clonotype. This rearrangement joins TRBV18 to TRBJ1-2, with 7 positions matching TRBD1. This CDR3 comprises 15 residues. CDR1 KGHSH and CDR2 LQKENI come from the germline V gene. V lost 3 bases to trimming and J lost 3 bases; unmatched junction nucleotides: 7. The CDR3 loop is CASSPKGGGDYGYTF. CDR3 bases: TGTGCCAGCTCACCGAAAGGAGGGGGCGACTATGGCTACACCTTC.

The gene calls are TRBV6-5 and TRBJ1-4; 9 bases are a match to TRBD1. Per germline, CDR1 MNHEY and CDR2 SVGAGI. The CDR3 totals 16 residues. V gave up 2 bases and J gave up 7 bases; unmatched junction bases: 8. Here the CDR3 DNA reads TGTGCCAGCAGTTACACCTTCGGGACAGGGTCTGAAAAACTGTTTTTT. Its protein product is CASSYTFGTGSEKLFF.

The chain employs TRBV7-9 and TRBJ1-2; D ambiguous. Germline CDR1 and CDR2: SEHNR and FQNEAQ (reference sequence). V dropped 1 base and J dropped 6 bases, with 15 bases sitting between them. This CDR3 has 15 amino acids. CDR3 coding DNA: TGTGCCAGCAGCTTAGTCAATTTGGGGTCCGATGGCTACACCTTC. Its protein product is CASSLVNLGSDGYTF.

This clonotype appeared many times. This chain joins TRBV20-1 and TRBJ2-5, with 8 bases lining up with TRBD2. The germline CDR1 and CDR2 sequences are DFQATT and SNEGSKA (reference sequence). The CDR3 contains 13 residues. V dropped 6 bases and J dropped 4; count of bases not matched to a gene: 7. DNA for the CDR3: TGCAGTGCCCCAGCGGGAGTGCGAGAGACCCAGTACTTC. Amino acids: CSAPAGVRETQYF.

The chain recombines TRBV12-3 or TRBV12-4 with TRBJ2-1, with D possibly TRBD2 on 5 matching bases. Between the trimmed V and J ends, which lost 2 bases and 9 bases, there was a span of 14 bases. The CDR3 runs 14 residues. CDR3 region: CASSLNGGRGEQFF. CDR3 DNA sequence: TGTGCCAGCAGTTTAAATGGCGGGCGTGGTGAGCAGTTCTTC.

The chain has TRBV19 and TRBJ1-2; D may be TRBD1 (5 bases). CDR1 LNHDA and CDR2 SQIVND come from the germline V gene (reference sequence). Deletions cut 1 base from V and 6 bases from J, with 6 bases between. The CDR3 covers 12 residues. The CDR3 DNA reads TGTGCCAGTAGTATAGTAGGGGATGGCTACACCTTC. The encoded protein is CASSIVGDGYTF.